The rows below give T cell receptor beta chains drawn from one sample of a study of response to subunit inactivated influenza vaccine. TCRdb reprocessed the RT-PCR reads via MiXCR and lists one record per CDR3 protein. Of over 150,000 distinct CDR3 sequences listed, roughly an eighth were seen once; the top ten hold approximately 25%. The sequencing used CD8+ T cells sorted from PBMCs, collected 5 days after vaccination. All receptors derive from a man aged 50 or older who received an inactivated influenza vaccine. Both conserved end residues are part of each CDR3. Fields, in order: CDR3 DNA, CDR3 protein, V gene, J gene, clone size, CDR3 length, D gene. The D gene is left open where the match is weak. The size field is filled for only some rows; it gives once, few, many or a size class.

TGTGCCAGCAGGGAGCAGGGGGCCTATAATTCACCCCTCCACTTT	CASREQGAYNSPLHF	TRBV4-2	TRBJ1-6	NA	15	TRBD1
TGCAGCGTTGAATACAGGTCAGATACGCAGTATTTT	CSVEYRSDTQYF	TRBV29-1	TRBJ2-3	many	12	NA
TGTGCCAGCTCAGCCCGGGGGTTGGCCAATGAGCAGTTCTTC	CASSARGLANEQFF	TRBV18	TRBJ2-1	NA	14	NA
TGTGCCAGCAGCCCGGGGTCCAGGTTTCCAGAGACCCAGTACTTC	CASSPGSRFPETQYF	TRBV7-9	TRBJ2-5	NA	15	NA
TGCGCCAGCAGCCAAGGGTTCGGCAGGGGCGCCTACGAGCAGTACTTC	CASSQGFGRGAYEQYF	TRBV4-1	TRBJ2-7	few	16	NA
TGCAGCGTCGATACTAGCGGGGGGGCGGTTAATGAGCAGTTCTTC	CSVDTSGGAVNEQFF	TRBV29-1	TRBJ2-1	NA	15	TRBD2
TGCAGCGTTGATAGGGGTGCGAACACCGGGGAGCTGTTTTTT	CSVDRGANTGELFF	TRBV29-1	TRBJ2-2	NA	14	NA
TGTGCCAGCTCACCTCCCGGGTCCCCCTTGGGATCTGGGGCCAACGTCCTGACTTTC	CASSPPGSPLGSGANVLTF	TRBV18	TRBJ2-6	few	19	NA
TGCGCCAGCAGCCAAGATAGGGGACTCTCAACCTACGAGCAGTACTTC	CASSQDRGLSTYEQYF	TRBV4-3	TRBJ2-7	few	16	NA
TGTGCCAGCAAACAGCTCTCTGGGGCCAACGTCCTGACTTTC	CASKQLSGANVLTF	TRBV28	TRBJ2-6	few	14	NA
TGTGCCAGCAGCTCTCAAAGAACTGAAGCTTTCTTT	CASSSQRTEAFF	TRBV7-8	TRBJ1-1	few	12	NA
TGTGCCAGCAGCGAAATAGCGGGGGGGCTTCGTGAGCAGTTCTTC	CASSEIAGGLREQFF	TRBV13	TRBJ2-1	NA	15	TRBD2
TGCGCCAGCAGCCCCTGGGACAGGGGCTACGAGCAGTACTTC	CASSPWDRGYEQYF	TRBV5-1	TRBJ2-7	NA	14	TRBD1
TGTGCCAGCAGCTCAAACGGCTTGTATGGCTACACCTTC	CASSSNGLYGYTF	TRBV7-9	TRBJ1-2	many	13	NA
TGCAGTGTGGATTCTGGGGGCTCTGGGGCCAACGTCCTGACTTTC	CSVDSGGSGANVLTF	TRBV20-1	TRBJ2-6	NA	15	NA
TGTGCCAGCAGCACAGGGATACTAGGTTACGAGCAGTACTTC	CASSTGILGYEQYF	TRBV11-2	TRBJ2-7	NA	14	NA
TGTGCCACCAGTGTTGGAGGCGGGACGGATTATAGCAATCAGCCCCAGCATTTT	CATSVGGGTDYSNQPQHF	TRBV24-1	TRBJ1-5	few	18	NA
TGTGCCAGCAGCGCAACCCCGGGACGGCAAGTCAATGAGCAGTTCTTC	CASSATPGRQVNEQFF	TRBV9	TRBJ2-1	NA	16	NA
TGTGCCAGCAGTTTTGTGGGTAGCTCCTACGAGCAGTACTTC	CASSFVGSSYEQYF	TRBV28	TRBJ2-7	many	14	NA
TGTGCCAGCAGCTTAAGCCAGTTGTTGGGGACAGATACGCAGTATTTT	CASSLSQLLGTDTQYF	TRBV7-9	TRBJ2-3	NA	16	NA
TGTGCCAGCAGTTTTATCAGCAGTATAGGCTCAGATACGCAGTATTTT	CASSFISSIGSDTQYF	TRBV27	TRBJ2-3	few	16	NA
TGTGCCAGAAAAACCGGGACCAATGGGTGGGAGACCCAGTACTTC	CARKTGTNGWETQYF	TRBV11-2	TRBJ2-5	few	15	NA
TGTGCCAGCAGCCTGAACCTAGCGGGAGAGACCCCCAATGAGCAGTTCTTC	CASSLNLAGETPNEQFF	TRBV7-2	TRBJ2-1	few	17	TRBD2
TGCGCCAGCAGTGGGGTTCCGAACACTGAAGCTTTCTTT	CASSGVPNTEAFF	TRBV10-2	TRBJ1-1	few	13	NA